This is a list of T cell receptor beta chains from one sample in a study of blood T cell repertoires in COVID-19. Sequenced by immunoSEQ multiplex PCR; TCRdb stores in-frame clones only, minus some. Of around 60,000 clones listed, roughly 83% are singletons. Sequencing was carried out using peripheral blood. These receptors were taken from a man between 60 and 75 years old with COVID-19, enrolled during active disease. CDR3s include the opening cysteine and the closing phenylalanine or tryptophan. The D gene is left open where the match is weak. Expanded clones are given a class, and other clones once, few, many or no size at all.

v_call	j_call	d_call	clone_size	cdr3_nt	cdr3_aa
TRBV7-3	TRBJ1-1	.	.	TGTGCCAGCAGCCCGGGCTCCGGGGGTGAAGCTTTCTTT	CASSPGSGGEAFF
TRBV5-4	TRBJ1-1	.	.	TGTGCCAGCAGCTTCGGGGGGAGGGACACTGAAGCTTTCTTT	CASSFGGRDTEAFF
TRBV5-1	TRBJ1-4	TRBD1	once	TGCGCCAGCAGCCTTGACAGGGCAAATGAAAAACTGTTTTTT	CASSLDRANEKLFF
TRBV10-3	TRBJ2-7	.	.	TGTGCCATCAGTCATAGGACTGAAACCTACGAGCAGTACTTC	CAISHRTETYEQYF
TRBV5-1	TRBJ1-3	.	.	TGCGCCAGCAGCTTGGATGGGGGCACTGGAAACACCATATATTTT	CASSLDGGTGNTIYF
TRBV5-1	TRBJ2-6	.	.	TGCGCCAGCAGCGTGGGTTCAGGGTTGTCTGGGGCCAACGTCCTGACTTTC	CASSVGSGLSGANVLTF
TRBV5-1	TRBJ2-3	TRBD1	.	TGCGCCAGCAACCCGACAGGGAAGCCAGATACGCAGTATTTT	CASNPTGKPDTQYF
TRBV19	TRBJ1-2	TRBD1	once	TGTGCCAGTACCCAGACAGGGGAGGGGAACTATGGCTACACCTTC	CASTQTGEGNYGYTF
TRBV19	TRBJ1-3	.	.	TGTGCCAGTAGTCGGACGGCCCGGACTATTGGAAACACCATATATTTT	CASSRTARTIGNTIYF
TRBV3-1/TRBV3-2	TRBJ2-5	TRBD2	.	TGTGCCAGCAGCCAAGACAATACCCCGGGGGGGACCCAGTACTTC	CASSQDNTPGGTQYF
TRBV27	TRBJ2-3	.	.	TGTGCCAGCAGCCCAGGGCGGGGGCGCACAGATACGCAGTATTTT	CASSPGRGRTDTQYF
TRBV9	TRBJ1-5	.	.	TGTGCCAGCAGCCCAGCGGGTAGTGCCAATCAGCCCCAGCATTTT	CASSPAGSANQPQHF
TRBV9	TRBJ2-5	TRBD2	few	TGTGCCAGCAGCGAGAGCAGACTAGCGGGAGGGGAGGAGACCCAGTACTTC	CASSESRLAGGEETQYF
TRBV19	TRBJ2-7	TRBD1	.	TGTGCCAGTAGTAAAAAGACAGGGGCGGGCGAGCAGTACTTC	CASSKKTGAGEQYF
TRBV28	TRBJ1-2	TRBD1	.	TGTGCCAGCAGTTTCGACTCCGGGACAGGGGCCCTATACTATGGCTACACCTTC	CASSFDSGTGALYYGYTF
TRBV7-9	TRBJ2-7	.	.	TGTGCCAGCAGCAACACCCATAGTGCGACAGTCTCCTACGAGCAGTACTTC	CASSNTHSATVSYEQYF
TRBV5-1	TRBJ1-3	TRBD1	.	TGCGCCAGCAGCTACTCCGGACAGGGTGGAGGAAACACCATATATTTT	CASSYSGQGGGNTIYF
TRBV5-4	TRBJ2-3	.	.	TGTGCCAGCAGCTTACAGGGATCCACAGATACGCAGTATTTT	CASSLQGSTDTQYF
TRBV6-5	TRBJ1-4	.	.	TGTGCCAGCAGTTACGGGGAGGGTTACGAAAAACTGTTTTTT	CASSYGEGYEKLFF
TRBV7-9	TRBJ2-5	TRBD1	.	TGTGCCAGCAGCCCTGGCGCACAGGGGATTCAAGAGACCCAGTACTTC	CASSPGAQGIQETQYF
TRBV28	TRBJ1-2	.	.	TGTGCCAGCAGTTCAGAACGCTATGGCTACACCTTC	CASSSERYGYTF
TRBV12-5	TRBJ1-1	.	.	TGTGCTAGTGGTTTTCCTACAGTGAACACTGAAGCTTTCTTT	CASGFPTVNTEAFF
TRBV28	TRBJ1-1	TRBD1	once	TGTGCCAGCAGTTTATCGACAGGGGTCACTGAAGCTTTCTTT	CASSLSTGVTEAFF
TRBV3-1/TRBV3-2	TRBJ1-2	TRBD1	.	TGTGCCAGCAGCCGGGGACAGGTATCCTATGGCTACACCTTC	CASSRGQVSYGYTF
TRBV18	TRBJ2-7	.	.	TGTGCCAGCTCACCATACGAAGAGGGCCACGAGCAGTACTTC	CASSPYEEGHEQYF
TRBV10-1	TRBJ2-1	.	.	TGCGCCAGCAGTGCTACAGGGGGGGCCAACAATGAGCAGTTCTTC	CASSATGGANNEQFF
TRBV7-6	TRBJ1-1	.	.	TGTGCCAGCAGCTCTGAAGGTGCAGGAACTGAAGCTTTCTTT	CASSSEGAGTEAFF
TRBV9	TRBJ2-2	TRBD1	.	TGTGCCAGCAGCTCACAGGGGGCGCGAGACACCGGGGAGCTGTTTTTT	CASSSQGARDTGELFF
TRBV6-1	TRBJ1-3	.	.	TGTGCCAGCAGTGAAGAGCTCTACTCTGGAAACACCATATATTTT	CASSEELYSGNTIYF